This T cell receptor beta chain was sequenced during a study of T cells after yellow fever vaccination. Note on this clonotype: Antigen unknown.

Study conclusions and caveats: The booster saw the reappearance of most primary-vaccination clones (about 95% CD4, roughly 90% CD8). FACS-sorted repertoires might harbor abundant contaminating clonotypes from the bulk population. Across the CD4 and CD8 compartments, a small share of clonotypes was present in both.

The study made its TCR cDNA through 5'RACE template switching. That step introduced a universal primer site along with UMIs. TCRdb independently ran MiXCR on the 5' RACE reads; one entry per CDR3 protein. The profile shows around 550,000 distinct CDR3 sequences, 15% to 20% of them singletons. The CDR3 totals 15 residues. Germline V gene data show CDR1 as MNHEY and CDR2 as SMNVEV (reference sequence). V shed 5 bases and J 4 bases; nucleotides not matched to a gene: 7. This chain joins TRBV27 and TRBJ2-3, with 9 nucleotides matching TRBD2. This material consisted of PBMCs, taken 15 days after the yellow fever booster vaccination. The sequence was obtained from a man younger than 40 who received the YFV17D yellow fever vaccine. CDR3 sequence reads: CASSNSGRNSDTQYF. The CDR3 DNA reads TGTGCCAGCAGTAATAGCGGGAGAAACTCAGATACGCAGTATTTT.